The next 25 T cell receptor beta chains were all read from a single sample in a study of blood T cell repertoires in COVID-19. Method: immunoSEQ multiplex PCR; TCRdb's copy keeps in-frame clones and lacks some. The table shows about 55,000 clones, with roughly four fifths occurring only once. Sequenced sample: peripheral blood. The origin of the receptors is a woman aged 55-75 years with acute or convalescent COVID-19.

The chain carries TRBV6-5 and TRBJ1-5; no clear D. CDR1 and CDR2 from the germline V gene are MNHEY and SVGAGI. The germline V and J ends were trimmed by 8 bases and 4 bases, with 9 bases remaining between them. This CDR3 spans 12 amino acids. CDR3 DNA sequence: TGTGCCAGCCGAGTTCAAAATCAGCCCCAGCATTTT. Its protein product is CASRVQNQPQHF.

The DNA of the CDR3 is TGCGCCAGCAGCTTCCCGGGACTAGCCGCCACCGGGGAGCTGTTTTTT. Translating gives CASSFPGLAATGELFF. The chain carries TRBV5-1 and TRBJ2-2; 9 nucleotides match TRBD2. Germline V lookup: CDR1 SGHRS, CDR2 YFSETQ. Trimming removed 2 bases from V and 4 bases from J; junction bases left unmatched: 6. The CDR3 is 16 residues long.

The genes are TRBV7-2 and TRBJ1-5; 10 nucleotides agree with TRBD1. The CDR3 runs to 19 residues. The germline CDR1 and CDR2 sequences are SGHTA and FQGNSA. With 5 bases clipped from V and 2 bases from J, the junction kept 15 bases outside the gene matches. DNA for the CDR3: TGTGCCAGCAGCCCCCGGGGACAGGGGCTGCGAGGACGCAATCAGCCCCAGCATTTT. It specifies CASSPRGQGLRGRNQPQHF. Full variable domain (rest looked up from reference TRBV7-2 and TRBJ1-5): GAGVSQSPSNKVTEKGKDVELRCDPISGHTALYWYRQSLGQGLEFLIYFQGNSAPDKSGLPSDRFSAERTGGSVSTLTIQRTQQEDSAVYLCASSPRGQGLRGRNQPQHFGDGTRLSIL.

This chain connects TRBV27 to TRBJ1-4; no definite D call. Trimming took off 3 bases at V and 8 bases at J, with 10 bases between the two ends. Germline CDR1 is MNHEY and CDR2 is SMNVEV (reference sequence). The length of the CDR3 is 13 residues. The CDR3 coding sequence is TGTGCCAGCAGTTTCCGCCGGCGGGAAAAACTGTTTTTT. Protein product: CASSFRRREKLFF.

The V call is TRBV20-1, the J call TRBJ1-5; a possible D gene is TRBD1 (6 bases). The CDR3 is 15 amino acids. Germline V gives CDR1 DFQATT, CDR2 SNEGSKA (reference sequence). V was trimmed by 3 bases and J by 2 bases, leaving 14 bases between them. CDR3 in DNA: TGCAGTGCTAGTCCCACAGGGCCCCGCAATCAGCCCCAGCATTTT. Amino acids: CSASPTGPRNQPQHF.

The chain recombines TRBV5-1 with TRBJ2-7; D is perhaps TRBD2 (6 bases). This CDR3 comprises 14 residues. V was shortened by 7 bases and J by 5 bases, with 19 bases between the two germline ends. Germline loops: CDR1 SGHRS, CDR2 YFSETQ. This CDR3 reads CASGLEGSFNEQYF. DNA of the CDR3: TGCGCCAGCGGTCTGGAGGGAAGTTTCAACGAGCAGTACTTC.

The gene calls are TRBV15 and TRBJ1-2, with D unclear. The CDR3 has 15 residues. V lost 1 base and J lost 2, with 11 bases in between. Germline V gene data show CDR1 as LNHNV and CDR2 as YYDKDF (reference sequence). The CDR3 is CATSRVGGMNYGYTF. For the CDR3, the DNA is TGTGCCACCAGCAGAGTAGGAGGGATGAACTATGGCTACACCTTC.

The gene calls are TRBV13 and TRBJ1-1, with D possibly TRBD1 on 5 matching bases. Trimming removed 5 bases at V and 0 bases at J, with 13 bases between. The CDR3 is 15 amino acids. Germline CDR1 is PRHDT and CDR2 is FYEKMQ (reference sequence). The CDR3 loop reads CASSPQGVMNTEAFF. Here the CDR3 DNA reads TGTGCCAGCAGCCCCCAGGGTGTCATGAACACTGAAGCTTTCTTT.

The chain is built from TRBV28 and TRBJ2-1; 8 bases line up with TRBD2. Losses at the gene ends were 5 bases for V and 3 bases for J; bases not matched to a gene: 6. This CDR3 spans 15 amino acids. From germline, CDR1 is MDHEN and CDR2 SYDVKM. The CDR3 sequence: CASSPGGANYNEQFF. CDR3 sequence (DNA): TGTGCCAGCAGTCCCGGGGGGGCCAACTACAATGAGCAGTTCTTC.

To note about this clone: Compared with germline, one end of the junction differs, possibly owing to a read error. The chain recombines TRBV12-3 or TRBV12-4 with TRBJ1-5; D is possibly TRBD1 (6 bases). This CDR3 is built from 13 residues. As DNA, the CDR3 is TGTGCCAGCAGTTTGGACAGCACTCAGCCCCAGCATTTT. Translating gives CASSLDSTQPQHF.

The genes are TRBV9 and TRBJ1-3, with TRBD1 as a possible D gene (5 bases). Germline V CDR1 and CDR2: SGDLS, YYNGEE. Trimming removed 0 bases from V and 1 base from J, with 8 bases in between. The CDR3 is 15 residues long. Here the CDR3 DNA reads TGTGCCAGCAGCGTAGACGCAGGGTCTGGAAACACCATATATTTT. Translating gives CASSVDAGSGNTIYF.

This chain joins TRBV3-1 (or the pseudogene TRBV3-2) and TRBJ1-1; D remains ambiguous. Germline CDR1 and CDR2: LGHDT and YNNKEL (reference sequence). V was clipped by 3 bases and J by 8 bases, with 13 bases between them. This CDR3 comprises 13 residues. The CDR3 protein is CASSHENRYEAFF. CDR3 nucleotide sequence: TGTGCCAGCAGCCATGAAAACAGATACGAAGCTTTCTTT.

Notes on this clone: The junction departs from germline at one end; a sequencing error may be responsible. The chain couples TRBV29-1 to TRBJ2-7; 9 positions match TRBD1. Germline CDR1 and CDR2: SQVTM and ANQGSEA. The CDR3 sequence is 10 residues long. The CDR3 sequence: CSVADRGEYF. The DNA for the CDR3 is TGCAGCGTTGCAGACAGGGGGGAGTACTTT.

This chain uses TRBV7-8 with TRBJ2-1; no definite D call. Germline CDR1 and CDR2: SGHVS and FQNEAQ. The CDR3 has 13 residues. With 5 bases removed from V and 1 base from J, the gap between germline ends came to 6 bases. CDR3: CASSASSYNEQFF. In DNA, the CDR3 is TGTGCCAGCAGCGCTAGTTCCTACAATGAGCAGTTCTTC.

This chain connects TRBV2 to TRBJ1-2; 8 positions match TRBD1. The J segment lost 3 bases and the V segment lost 7 bases, leaving 10 bases of the junction unmatched. Germline CDR1 and CDR2: SNHLY and FYNNEI. The CDR3 covers 15 residues. The CDR3, as DNA: TGTGCCAGCAATCGCCGGACAGGGATCGACTATGGCTACACCTTC. Residues: CASNRRTGIDYGYTF.

This sequence joins TRBV5-1 and TRBJ1-1; 9 bases align to TRBD1. This CDR3 is 17 amino acids long. The germline gives CDR1 SGHRS, CDR2 YFSETQ. V shed 4 bases and J 1 base; nucleotides not matched to a gene: 11. In nucleotides, the CDR3 is TGCGCCAGCAGCATCCGGACAGGGGTCCTATCGAACACTGAAGCTTTCTTT. Protein product: CASSIRTGVLSNTEAFF.

This rearrangement joins TRBV29-1 to TRBJ1-1, with TRBD1 matching over 10 bases. The CDR3 extends over 15 amino acids. V shed 4 bases, J shed 3 bases, and the junction held 8 bases outside the gene matches. Germline values: CDR1 SQVTM, CDR2 ANQGSEA. CDR3 sequence: CSVGKTGGEYTEAFF. The CDR3 DNA follows: TGCAGCGTTGGAAAGACAGGGGGCGAGTACACTGAAGCTTTCTTT.

The CDR3 DNA reads as TGTGCCAGCAGCTTAACAGGGGATGGAAACACCATATATTTT. Its protein is CASSLTGDGNTIYF. The genes are TRBV7-9 and TRBJ1-3; 7 positions match TRBD1. The germline V gene has CDR1 SEHNR and CDR2 FQNEAQ (reference sequence). The CDR3 consists of 14 residues. The ends lost 2 bases at V and 3 bases at J; junction bases unmatched: 1.

The chain couples TRBV28 to TRBJ2-7, with a tentative D call TRBD1 (5 bases). V was trimmed by 4 bases and J by 10 bases, leaving 20 bases between them. This CDR3 is 14 amino acids long. The germline V gene has CDR1 MDHEN and CDR2 SYDVKM. In nucleotides, the CDR3 is TGTGCCAGCAGTTATCATGTAACTCCAGGACACCAGTACTTC. Its protein is CASSYHVTPGHQYF.

This chain connects TRBV7-2 to TRBJ2-7, with 13 nucleotides matching TRBD2. Germline trimming cut 5 bases from V and 4 bases from J; bases unmatched to any gene: 5. In germline, CDR1 is SGHTA, CDR2 FQGNSA. This CDR3 spans 15 amino acids. For the CDR3, the DNA is TGTGCCAGCAGCCGTACTAGCGGGAGGGGATACGAGCAGTACTTC. This translates into CASSRTSGRGYEQYF.

The chain couples TRBV18 to TRBJ1-1; weak D call: TRBD1 (5 bases). The ends were cut back, 3 bases at V and 0 bases at J, with 11 bases in the middle. The germline V gene encodes CDR1 KGHSH and CDR2 LQKENI. This CDR3 is built from 15 residues. In nucleotides, the CDR3 is TGTGCCAGCTCACCGGACACCTTTATGAACACTGAAGCTTTCTTT. Amino acids: CASSPDTFMNTEAFF.

This chain's CDR3 is CASSVPGQTNYGYTF. CDR3 DNA: TGTGCCAGCAGCGTACCGGGACAGACGAACTATGGCTACACCTTC. This chain uses TRBV7-9 with TRBJ1-2; 7 bases map to TRBD1. V lost 5 bases to trimming and J lost 2 bases; unmatched junction nucleotides: 8. The CDR3 is 15 amino acids. Germline V gene sequence: CDR1 SEHNR, CDR2 FQNEAQ (reference sequence).

The V and J genes are TRBV18 and TRBJ1-5; a possible D gene is TRBD1 (6 bases). V shed 3 bases and J shed 0 bases, with 12 bases lying between them. The CDR3 consists of 16 residues. Looked up from germline, CDR1 is KGHSH and CDR2 is LQKENI. The CDR3, as DNA: TGTGCCAGCTCACCGGACAGCGCATATAGCAATCAGCCCCAGCATTTT. Protein product: CASSPDSAYSNQPQHF.

This sequence joins TRBV6-1 and TRBJ2-2, with D maybe TRBD2 (5 bases). Trimming stripped 3 bases from V and 6 bases from J, with 14 bases between. Germline values: CDR1 MNHNS, CDR2 SASEGT. The CDR3 runs to 15 residues. This CDR3 is CASSERARPPGELFF. The CDR3 DNA reads TGTGCCAGCAGTGAGAGGGCGAGGCCCCCCGGGGAGCTGTTTTTT.

The chain recombines TRBV11-1 with TRBJ2-7, with a tentative D call TRBD2 (5 bases). CDR1 is SGHAT, CDR2 FQDESV, per germline (reference sequence). V was shortened by 3 bases and J by 4 bases, with 7 bases between the two germline ends. The CDR3 loop spans 12 amino acids. In nucleotides, the CDR3 is TGTGCCAGCAGCTTTAGAGGGTACGAGCAGTACTTC. Amino acid sequence: CASSFRGYEQYF.